This is a list of T cell receptor beta chains from one sample in a study of T-cell reconstitution after alpha-beta-depleted transplantation in children. MiXCR, run by TCRdb on the PCR reads, gives a single entry per CDR3 protein. The data show 450,000 to 550,000 distinct CDR3 sequences, approximately 10% seen once. Sample: PBMCs, mostly from graft donor cells, taken 180 days after TCRalphabeta/CD19-depleted stem cell transplant. The receptors were gathered from a female patient aged 2-9 years who had a stem cell transplant for aplastic anemia, so the T cells may come from the graft donor. Both conserved end residues are part of each CDR3. The D gene is left open where the match is weak. Only part of the rows carry a size: once, few, many, or a class if the clone is expanded.

TRBJ2-1 TRBD2 TRBV6-2/TRBV6-3 few CASSYPLSGGGNEQFF
TRBJ2-1 - TRBV12-3/TRBV12-4 few CASSWAESSYNEQFF
TRBJ2-6 - TRBV28 many CASSLIVGVLSGANVLTF
TRBJ2-3 - TRBV20-1 - CSARDDRYTDTQYF
TRBJ1-1 - TRBV12-3/TRBV12-4 few CASSSVYTEAFF
TRBJ2-5 TRBD2 TRBV5-1 many CASSMRGRAQTQYF
TRBJ1-6 - TRBV12-3/TRBV12-4 - CASKQTGSNSPLHF
TRBJ2-1 TRBD2 TRBV20-1 few CRIGLAEDNEQFF
TRBJ2-7 TRBD1 TRBV20-1 many CSAAGTGSYEQYF
TRBJ1-6 TRBD1 TRBV11-2 - CASSPRALGDSSYNSPLHF
TRBJ2-1 - TRBV4-2 - CASSQDDISYNEQFF
TRBJ1-5 - TRBV7-2 few CASSTRTEGFSNQPQHF
TRBJ2-5 TRBD2 TRBV7-9 - CASSPTPGLAFTQTQYF
TRBJ2-5 - TRBV29-1 - CSVEESRDVGGETQYF
TRBJ2-5 - TRBV11-2 - CASTFQLGHLNPQATQYF
TRBJ1-1 - TRBV7-8 - CASSLARATMNTEAFF
TRBJ1-1 TRBD1 TRBV6-6 few CASSPGTADAFF
TRBJ1-1 - TRBV7-2 few CASSLVGAGEATEAFF
TRBJ2-1 TRBD2 TRBV7-2 few CASSWTWTSGSYEQFF
TRBJ1-2 TRBD1 TRBV5-1 few CASRPTGDRGYTF
TRBJ1-5 - TRBV28 - CASKEGGLQRRGNQPQHF
TRBJ2-5 TRBD1 TRBV7-2 many CASSLAAGGRTETQYF
TRBJ2-1 TRBD1 TRBV7-2 - CASSGRDRASNDQFF
TRBJ1-1 - TRBV7-2 many CASSSDRNTEAFF
TRBJ2-1 - TRBV9 - CASSVAPSAKGYNEQFF
TRBJ1-1 TRBD1 TRBV18 few CASLQGARSTEAFF
TRBJ1-5 - TRBV3-1 - CASSQDGGRYQPQHF
TRBJ1-6 - TRBV20-1 few CSARVLGGESPLHF
TRBJ1-2 - TRBV20-1 - CSARSPQGGGYTF
TRBJ1-2 TRBD1 TRBV12-3/TRBV12-4 few CASRTTGELYGYTF
TRBJ2-7 - TRBV5-1 - CASSLEPGTVSYEQYF
TRBJ2-5 - TRBV5-1 few CASSLVSRRQPFLQETQYF
TRBJ2-1 - TRBV12-3/TRBV12-4 - CASSLIAGEQFF
TRBJ2-5 - TRBV20-1 - CSARDLKGRGETQYF
TRBJ2-1 - TRBV20-1 few CSARDRGGQSSYNEQFF
TRBJ2-1 TRBD2 TRBV6-2/TRBV6-3 - CASSSLAGVGEQFF
TRBJ1-6 - TRBV7-2 few CASSKRQQGYNSPLHF
TRBJ2-7 - TRBV20-1 - CSARRRGQFHEQYF
TRBJ2-7 - TRBV2 many CASSDFLQRLNSYEQYF
TRBJ2-7 - TRBV28 - CASGRARGYEQYF
TRBJ1-1 - TRBV6-5 - CASRLKEGVTEAFF
TRBJ2-1 TRBD2 TRBV5-1 many CASSLGLATWDEQFF
TRBJ1-6 - TRBV10-3 few CAISDRGGSPLHF